These 23 T cell receptor beta chains share one sample of origin, sequenced in a study of T cells in Graves' hyperthyroidism and ophthalmopathy. Template material for amplifying TCR beta CDR3 regions consisted of RNA transcripts. HTBI primers were the set used in a first-round RT-PCR of the TCR CDR3. TCRdb analysed the multiplex PCR reads with MiXCR anew, one entry per CDR3 protein. The data hold 500,000 to 600,000 distinct CDR3 sequences, with roughly 45% observed a single time. Specimen: peripheral blood or thyroid tissue (not recorded which). The source is an adult woman with Graves' disease, either hyperthyroidism or ophthalmopathy (not recorded which).

The rearrangement uses TRBV12-3 or TRBV12-4 and TRBJ2-2; 10 bases agree with TRBD2. The CDR3 totals 18 residues. J was trimmed by 4 bases and V by 1 base; bases with no gene match: 9. The CDR3 DNA reads TGTGCCAGCAGTTTAGGCTCCCTAGCGGGAGTTCCCACCGGGGAGCTGTTTTTT. This gives the protein CASSLGSLAGVPTGELFF.

As regards this clonotype: The junction shows a germline mismatch at one end, possibly a read error. This chain uses TRBV7-2 with TRBJ2-2; D may be TRBD2 (5 bases). Germline V lookup: CDR1 SGHTA, CDR2 FQGNSA. The CDR3 sequence is 14 residues long. CDR3 protein: CASSLRWNTGELLF. The CDR3 DNA is TGTGCCAGCAGCTTAAGATGGAACACCGGGGAGCTGCTTTTT.

The chain's CDR3 is CSVEDGGLGYGYTF. As DNA, the CDR3 is TGCAGCGTTGAAGACGGAGGGCTCGGCTATGGCTACACCTTC. The gene calls are TRBV29-1 and TRBJ1-2, with no clear D. This CDR3 has 14 residues. CDR1 SQVTM and CDR2 ANQGSEA come from the germline V gene. Trimming took 0 bases from V and 4 from J, leaving 12 bases between them.

Concerning this clonotype: A much bigger clone sits one base away, suggesting this may be a read error. This sequence joins TRBV6-1 and TRBJ1-2; D is ambiguous. CDR3 length: 15 residues. Germline V gene lookup returns CDR1 MNHNS and CDR2 SASEGT. V gave up 6 bases and J gave up 6 bases, with 20 bases separating them. This chain's CDR3 is CASSSESAGFDGYTF. The CDR3 nucleotides are TGTGCCAGCAGCTCAGAGTCCGCGGGCTTCGATGGCTACACCTTC.

The chain employs TRBV2 and TRBJ2-3, with D perhaps matching TRBD1 (5 bases). This CDR3 is built from 12 residues. Germline V CDR1 and CDR2: SNHLY, FYNNEI. The V end was cut by 5 bases, the J end by 4 bases, with 7 bases between. The CDR3 coding sequence is TGTGCCAGCAGTTCACAGGCAGATACGCAGTATTTT. Its translation: CASSSQADTQYF.

This clonotype was detected once. At one of its ends the junction is not consistent with the germline gene, which may arise from a read error. The rearrangement uses TRBV28 and TRBJ2-2; 10 nucleotides match TRBD1. This CDR3 comprises 13 residues. The germline V gene has CDR1 MDHEN and CDR2 SYDVKM. Here the CDR3 reads CASSAHGTGELFF. The CDR3 DNA reads as TGTGCCAGCAGTGCCCACGGGACAGGGGAGCTGTTTTTC. Using reference TRBV28 and TRBJ2-2 for the parts outside the CDR3, the full variable domain is DVKVTQSSRYLVKRTGEKVFLECVQDMDHENMFWYRQDPGLGLRLIYFSYDVKMKEKGDIPEGYSVSREKKERFSLILESASTNQTSMYLCASSAHGTGELFFGEGSRLTVL.

This clonotype was observed a single time. The chain is built from TRBV6-5 and TRBJ1-6; D is unresolved. The CDR3 extends over 16 amino acids. Germline V gene data show CDR1 as MNHEY and CDR2 as SVGAGI. V was shortened by 9 bases and J by 5 bases, with 20 bases between the two germline ends. In DNA form, the CDR3 reads TGTGCCAGTAGCGCTTACGGGAAGAGGGATAATTCACCCCTCCACTTT. Its translation: CASSAYGKRDNSPLHF.

The genes are TRBV10-3 and TRBJ1-1; maybe TRBD1 (5 bases). Deletions cut 5 bases from V and 1 base from J, with 8 bases between. Germline CDR1 reads ENHRY; CDR2 reads SYGVKD. The CDR3 extends over 13 amino acids. CDR3 in amino acids: CAISRGENTEAFF. In DNA form, the CDR3 reads TGTGCCATCAGTCGGGGGGAGAACACTGAAGCTTTCTTT.

The chain links TRBV7-2 to TRBJ2-5, with D perhaps TRBD1 or TRBD2 (5 bases each). The CDR3 length is 15 residues. The germline V gene has CDR1 SGHTA and CDR2 FQGNSA. V lost 6 bases to trimming and J lost 5 bases, with 19 bases between them. The CDR3 bases are TGTGCCAGCAGGGCAAGTATGGGGGTCCGGGAGACCCAGTACTTC. Its translation is CASRASMGVRETQYF.

The sample holds many counts of this clonotype. The CDR3 nucleotides read TGTGCCAGCAGTCGGACCCGAAGGACTGAAGCTTTCTTT. Protein: CASSRTRRTEAFF. The chain joins TRBV6-5 to TRBJ1-1; D not resolved. This CDR3 region has 13 residues. The V end lost 5 bases, the J end lost 5 bases, and 12 bases lay between the germline ends. Germline CDR1 and CDR2: MNHEY and SVGAGI.

This clonotype was counted at least ten times. The CDR3 region has the DNA TGTGCCAGCAGCTTAGATTGGGGTAGCGGCTACGAGCAGTACTTC. This encodes CASSLDWGSGYEQYF. J is TRBJ2-7 and V is TRBV11-2; a weak D match, TRBD2 (6 bases). The CDR3 totals 15 residues. V was clipped by 0 bases and J by 3 bases, with 12 bases between them. Germline CDR1 and CDR2: SGHAT and FQNNGV.

This chain joins TRBV5-1 and TRBJ2-5; D ambiguous. Germline assignment: CDR1 SGHRS and CDR2 YFSETQ. CDR3 length: 15 residues. Trimming pared 2 bases from V and 1 base from J, leaving 12 bases between. CDR3 in amino acids: CASSLRASLQETQYF. The DNA for the CDR3 is TGCGCCAGCAGCTTACGGGCGTCACTCCAAGAGACCCAGTACTTC.

This clonotype came up many times. V is TRBV10-3 and J is TRBJ2-6, with D possibly TRBD1 on 5 matching bases. V was shortened by 7 bases and J by 0 bases, with 16 bases between the two germline ends. The V gene's germline CDR1 is ENHRY and CDR2 SYGVKD. This CDR3 comprises 17 residues. The CDR3 loop reads CAITRAQFTSGANVLTF. The CDR3 DNA reads TGTGCCATCACCAGGGCCCAATTTACCTCTGGGGCCAACGTCCTGACTTTC.

For this clonotype: The junction differs from germline at one of its ends, possibly a read error. The CDR3 loop reads CASSYTDRGRETQCF. In nucleotides, the CDR3 is TGCGCCAGCAGCTACACTGACAGGGGTCGGGAGACCCAGTGCTTC. J is TRBJ2-5 and V is TRBV5-1; 8 nucleotides match TRBD1. This CDR3 is 15 amino acids long. Germline V gene data show CDR1 as SGHRS and CDR2 as YFSETQ.

This clonotype was recorded at least ten times. The rearrangement links TRBV7-9 to TRBJ2-7, with 7 positions matching TRBD1. This CDR3 has 14 amino acids. Germline CDR1 and CDR2: SEHNR and FQNEAQ (reference sequence). Germline trimming cut 3 bases from V and 5 bases from J; bases unmatched to any gene: 7. CDR3 residues: CASSFGKTGHEQYF. Here the CDR3 DNA reads TGTGCCAGCAGCTTTGGGAAGACAGGGCACGAGCAGTACTTC.

The V call is TRBV7-3, the J call TRBJ2-7; D is possibly TRBD2 (5 bases). Trimming stripped 0 bases from V and 2 bases from J, with 11 bases between. Germline V gene lookup returns CDR1 SGHTA and CDR2 FQGTGA. CDR3 size: 15 residues. CDR3 in amino acids: CASSLTPSPAYEQYF. DNA of the CDR3: TGTGCCAGCAGCTTAACTCCTAGCCCCGCCTACGAGCAGTACTTC.

This clonotype was detected only a few times. The chain has TRBV29-1 and TRBJ1-6; D perhaps matches TRBD1 (5 bases). With 7 bases removed from V and 1 base from J, the gap between germline ends came to 8 bases. The CDR3 runs 13 residues. Germline V CDR1 and CDR2: SQVTM, ANQGSEA. Here the CDR3 DNA reads TGCAGCGCCGCAGGGTCCTATAATTCACCCCTCCACTTT. It yields the protein CSAAGSYNSPLHF.

Concerning this clonotype itself: One end of the junction varies from germline; a read error may be responsible. This chain connects TRBV20-1 to TRBJ2-7; 8 bases match TRBD1. The germline CDR1 and CDR2 sequences are DFQATT and SNEGSKA (reference sequence). The CDR3 consists of 12 residues. The CDR3 reads CSAWDRNYGQYF. DNA for the CDR3: TGCAGTGCCTGGGACAGGAACTACGGGCAGTACTTC.

In its sample, this clonotype was seen many times. The CDR3 nucleotides read TGTGCCACCAGCAGAGATGGGTTTGAGTCACCCCTCCACTTT. Residues: CATSRDGFESPLHF. This chain joins TRBV15 and TRBJ1-6, with unresolved D. The CDR3 is 14 amino acids. Germline-derived CDR1 and CDR2 are LNHNV and YYDKDF (reference sequence). The V and J ends lost 0 bases and 10 bases respectively, with 10 bases between them.

This clonotype occurred many times. The chain's CDR3 is CASSQELAGGIFMETQYF. The CDR3 nucleotides are TGTGCCAGCAGCCAAGAACTAGCGGGAGGAATCTTTATGGAGACCCAGTACTTC. The chain combines TRBV4-2 with TRBJ2-5, with 12 bases lining up with TRBD2. Germline CDR1 reads LGHNA; CDR2 reads YNFKEQ. The CDR3 runs 18 residues. J lost 5 bases, V lost 0 bases, and 10 bases had no gene match.

J is TRBJ1-1 and V is TRBV19; 11 bases are a match to TRBD1. The CDR3 runs to 14 residues. From germline, CDR1 is LNHDA and CDR2 SQIVND (reference sequence). V shed 4 bases and J 11 bases; nucleotides not matched to a gene: 9. In DNA form, the CDR3 reads TGTGCCAGTAGTACCCGGACAGGGGGCTATGGCGCTTTCTTT. Translation gives CASSTRTGGYGAFF.

This chain links TRBV5-5 with TRBJ1-4; no definite D call. Looked up from germline, CDR1 is SGHKS and CDR2 is YYEKEE (reference sequence). The V end lost 3 bases, the J end lost 4 bases, and 16 bases lay between the germline ends. The CDR3 totals 16 residues. The CDR3 is CASSSGLAGVNEKLFF. CDR3 DNA: TGTGCCAGCAGCTCCGGACTAGCGGGAGTTAATGAAAAACTGTTTTTT.

This chain links TRBV20-1 with TRBJ2-6; the D gene is possibly TRBD2 (6 bases). The V end lost 0 bases, the J end lost 2 bases, and 14 bases lay between the germline ends. This CDR3 region has 17 residues. From germline, CDR1 is DFQATT and CDR2 SNEGSKA (reference sequence). The CDR3 here is CSARDRRGGAGANVLTF. The CDR3 bases are TGCAGTGCTAGAGATCGGCGGGGCGGCGCTGGGGCCAACGTCCTGACTTTC.